The 32 T cell receptor beta chains below were found in one sample sequenced in a study of PD-1 blockade in classical Hodgkin lymphoma. Time point here: cycle 4 day 1 (C4D1), after 5 to 7 weeks of nivolumab. Each patient relapsed following autologous stem cell transplantation, and prior brentuximab vedotin exposure differed. Using immunoSEQ multiplex PCR, the repertoire was profiled, and TCRdb retains in-frame clones only, with some absent. The sample includes 100,000 or so clones, approximately 89% of them seen just once. The sequencing here drew on peripheral blood mononuclear cells (PBMCs), taken before the fourth cycle of nivolumab. The origin of the receptors is a human donor with classical Hodgkin lymphoma.

The V and J genes are TRBV7-9 and TRBJ1-2, with D unclear. The CDR3 covers 16 residues. Germline assignment: CDR1 SEHNR and CDR2 FQNEAQ (reference sequence). V lost 5 bases and J lost 0, with 16 bases in between. The DNA of the CDR3 is TGTGCCAGCAGCCCTAGACGCGAAGGTCCTAACTATGGCTACACCTTC. This gives the protein CASSPRREGPNYGYTF.

This CDR3 reads CASSYWASGSDEQFF. Written as DNA, the CDR3 is TGTGCCAGCAGTTACTGGGCTAGCGGGAGTGATGAGCAGTTCTTC. The V and J genes are TRBV7-2 and TRBJ2-1, with 10 bases fitting TRBD2. V dropped 6 bases and J dropped 8; count of bases not matched to a gene: 10. The V gene's germline CDR1 is SGHTA and CDR2 FQGNSA. The CDR3 loop spans 15 amino acids.

This clone appeared once. The genes are TRBV10-2 and TRBJ2-1; D ambiguous. The V and J ends lost 6 bases and 3 bases respectively, with 6 bases between them. Germline loops: CDR1 WSHSY, CDR2 SAAADI. The CDR3 loop spans 12 amino acids. The CDR3 DNA is TGCGCCAGCAGCCTCGACTACAATGAGCAGTTCTTC. Its protein product is CASSLDYNEQFF.

This clone was found once. At one boundary the junction diverges from the germline segment, which might be a read error. This sequence joins TRBV11-2 and TRBJ2-5, with D tentatively TRBD1 or TRBD2 (5 bases each). Germline V gene sequence: CDR1 SGHAT, CDR2 FQNNGV. This CDR3 has 13 amino acids. CDR3 protein: CASSWDPQKTQYF. The CDR3 bases are TGTGCCAGCAGCTGGGACCCCCAAAAGACCCAGTACTTC.

V gene TRBV28 combines with J gene TRBJ2-7; D is unresolved. Germline values: CDR1 MDHEN, CDR2 SYDVKM. V was clipped by 6 bases and J by 2 bases, with 17 bases between them. The CDR3 has 15 amino acids. CDR3 nucleotides: TGTGCCAGCAGAAAAAAGGGATTCCTCGCCTACGAGCAGTACTTC. It is translated as CASRKKGFLAYEQYF.

The chain links TRBV5-4 to TRBJ2-7, with TRBD2 identical over 8 bases. This CDR3 has 16 amino acids. Trimming cost V 1 base and J 0 bases; bases outside gene matches: 6. Germline assignment: CDR1 SGHNT and CDR2 YYREEE (reference sequence). In DNA form, the CDR3 reads TGTGCCAGCAGCTTGCGCACTAGCGGTTACTCCTACGAGCAGTACTTC. It translates to CASSLRTSGYSYEQYF. The whole variable domain, remainder taken from reference TRBV5-4 and TRBJ2-7, is ETGVTQSPTHLIKTRGQQVTLRCSSQSGHNTVSWYQQALGQGPQFIFQYYREEENGRGNFPPRFSGLQFPNYSSELNVNALELDDSALYLCASSLRTSGYSYEQYFGPGTRLTVT.

This chain uses TRBV4-1 with TRBJ2-7; the match to TRBD1 covers 7 bases. V lost 4 bases to trimming and J lost 3 bases; unmatched junction nucleotides: 3. The CDR3 covers 13 residues. CDR1 is MGHRA and CDR2 is YSYEKL in the germline V gene. In DNA form, the CDR3 reads TGCGCCAGCAGCCCTAGACAGGGCTACGAGCAGTACTTC. It is translated as CASSPRQGYEQYF.

V is TRBV30 and J is TRBJ2-7, with unresolved D. Germline V lookup: CDR1 GTSNPN, CDR2 SVGIG (reference sequence). Trimming took off 1 base at V and 0 bases at J, with 16 bases between the two ends. This CDR3 spans 16 amino acids. The CDR3 reads CAWSDGQVVHSYEQYF. CDR3 sequence (DNA): TGTGCCTGGAGTGATGGTCAGGTGGTACACTCCTACGAGCAGTACTTC.

The V call is TRBV11-2, the J call TRBJ1-2, with D unclear. Trimming cost V 3 bases and J 7 bases, with 9 bases left between them. The CDR3 is 12 residues long. CDR1 SGHAT and CDR2 FQNNGV come from the germline V gene. The CDR3 DNA follows: TGTGCCAGCAGCTTCCAGGCGGCTGGCTACACCTTC. Translated, it gives CASSFQAAGYTF.

The table lists this clone with a count of one. This rearrangement joins TRBV7-9 to TRBJ1-5; D possibly corresponds to TRBD1 (5 bases). The CDR3 has 13 amino acids. Trimming took 4 bases from V and 2 from J, leaving 6 bases between them. Per the germline V gene, CDR1 is SEHNR and CDR2 is FQNEAQ (reference sequence). CDR3 region: CASSWGGNQPQHF. The CDR3 DNA follows: TGTGCCAGCAGCTGGGGGGGCAATCAGCCCCAGCATTTT.

The V gene is TRBV19, the J gene TRBJ2-5; 7 bases align to TRBD2. CDR3 length: 14 amino acids. V dropped 3 bases and J dropped 5; count of bases not matched to a gene: 6. Per the germline V gene, CDR1 is LNHDA and CDR2 is SQIVND (reference sequence). CDR3 residues: CASSILAGVETQYF. The CDR3 DNA is TGTGCCAGTAGTATCCTCGCGGGAGTGGAGACCCAGTACTTC.

This chain connects TRBV19 to TRBJ2-1; D is unresolved. The CDR3 runs to 14 residues. Germline-derived CDR1 and CDR2 are LNHDA and SQIVND (reference sequence). With 2 bases removed from V and 1 base from J, the gap between germline ends came to 6 bases. The CDR3 region is CASSIRVSYNEQFF. Written as DNA, the CDR3 is TGTGCCAGTAGTATACGGGTTTCCTACAATGAGCAGTTCTTC.

V gene TRBV7-9 combines with J gene TRBJ2-1, with TRBD2 matching over 9 bases. In germline, CDR1 is SEHNR, CDR2 FQNEAQ (reference sequence). This CDR3 has 17 residues. Losses at the gene ends were 4 bases for V and 5 bases for J; bases not matched to a gene: 12. CDR3 DNA sequence: TGTGCCAGCAGCTCGACCGTAATAGCGGGGGATAACAATGAGCAGTTCTTC. This codes for CASSSTVIAGDNNEQFF.

The V gene is TRBV19, the J gene TRBJ1-3, with 10 positions matching TRBD1. V lost 6 bases to trimming and J lost 0 bases; unmatched junction nucleotides: 8. The length of the CDR3 is 17 residues. The V gene's germline CDR1 is LNHDA and CDR2 SQIVND (reference sequence). The CDR3 region is CASRWGQGPNSGNTIYF. DNA of the CDR3: TGTGCCAGTAGATGGGGACAGGGGCCGAACTCTGGAAACACCATATATTTT.

This clone was observed a single time. J is TRBJ2-7 and V is TRBV5-4, with D unclear. The CDR3 is 12 residues long. Trimming shortened V by 1 base and J by 3 bases, and 5 bases separated the two germline ends. Germline V gives CDR1 SGHNT, CDR2 YYREEE (reference sequence). This CDR3 reads CASSLNNYEQYF. The CDR3 bases are TGTGCCAGCAGCTTGAACAACTACGAGCAGTACTTC.

The chain links TRBV4-1 to TRBJ1-1; 9 nucleotides match TRBD1. The germline CDR1 and CDR2 sequences are MGHRA and YSYEKL. This CDR3 has 15 residues. Losses at the gene ends were 0 bases for V and 6 bases for J; bases not matched to a gene: 5. The CDR3 sequence: CASSQDTGGVSEAFF. The CDR3 DNA follows: TGCGCCAGCAGCCAAGATACAGGGGGCGTCTCTGAAGCTTTCTTT.

The rearrangement joins TRBV19 to TRBJ1-2, with D uncertain. The germline V gene has CDR1 LNHDA and CDR2 SQIVND (reference sequence). Trimming stripped 2 bases from V and 4 bases from J, with 5 bases between. The CDR3 has 12 amino acids. CDR3 region: CASSIPSYGYTF. In DNA form, the CDR3 reads TGTGCCAGTAGTATACCTTCCTATGGCTACACCTTC.

This chain connects TRBV6-4 to TRBJ2-1, with D perhaps TRBD2 (6 bases). The CDR3 is made up of 17 amino acids. The germline V gene has CDR1 MRHNA and CDR2 SNTAGT. V lost 7 bases and J lost 8, with 27 bases in between. CDR3: CASIRERAPPDGDEQFF. CDR3 DNA sequence: TGTGCCAGCATAAGGGAGCGGGCCCCCCCCGACGGGGATGAGCAGTTCTTC.

This clone has just a few counts. V usage is TRBV28 and J usage is TRBJ2-5; D is undetermined. The CDR3 length is 11 residues. Germline assignment: CDR1 MDHEN and CDR2 SYDVKM. The V end lost 4 bases, the J end lost 5 bases, and 5 bases lay between the germline ends. CDR3 loop: CASSSMETQYF. The CDR3 DNA sequence: TGTGCCAGCAGTTCCATGGAGACCCAGTACTTC.

The V call is TRBV2, the J call TRBJ2-7; 9 bases agree with TRBD2. The CDR3 runs to 15 residues. Germline V gene lookup returns CDR1 SNHLY and CDR2 FYNNEI. V lost 6 bases, J lost 4 bases, and 10 bases stayed unmatched. For the CDR3, the DNA is TGTGCCAGCAGGTACAGGGGACTAGCTGATTACGAGCAGTACTTC. Translating gives CASRYRGLADYEQYF.

V gene TRBV5-1 combines with J gene TRBJ2-5; 7 positions match TRBD1. Germline CDR1 SGHRS, CDR2 YFSETQ. This CDR3 region has 16 residues. V shed 6 bases and J 5 bases; nucleotides not matched to a gene: 16. CDR3 loop: CASKTFTQGSEETQYF. CDR3 coding DNA: TGCGCCAGCAAAACCTTTACACAGGGGTCGGAGGAGACCCAGTACTTC.

The V gene is TRBV28, the J gene TRBJ1-1; possibly TRBD1 for D (5 bases). The CDR3 runs to 15 residues. V was pared by 5 bases and J by 2 bases, with 15 bases between. From germline, CDR1 is MDHEN and CDR2 SYDVKM. The CDR3 region has the DNA TGTGCCAGCAGTCCCCCGGGACCGTCAAACACTGAAGCTTTCTTT. Residues: CASSPPGPSNTEAFF.

This chain uses TRBV5-1 with TRBJ2-7; TRBD1 matches at 9 bases. This CDR3 is built from 14 residues. The germline V gene encodes CDR1 SGHRS and CDR2 YFSETQ. V shed 2 bases, J shed 3 bases, and the junction held 3 bases outside the gene matches. The CDR3 spells CASSFTGGGYEQYF. The CDR3 DNA follows: TGCGCCAGCAGCTTCACAGGGGGCGGCTACGAGCAGTACTTC.

In nucleotides, the CDR3 is TGTGCCAGCAGCTTAGGCCCCCCGTTCGCGGACACAGATACGCAGTATTTT. Protein: CASSLGPPFADTDTQYF. The rearrangement joins TRBV13 to TRBJ2-3; D is undetermined. The germline CDR1 and CDR2 sequences are PRHDT and FYEKMQ (reference sequence). V dropped 0 bases and J dropped 2 bases, with 15 bases sitting between them. This CDR3 region has 17 residues.

J is TRBJ2-2 and V is TRBV4-3; 7 positions agree with TRBD2. The junction had 17 bases not matched to a gene; V was cut back by 1 base and J by 3 bases. The CDR3 loop spans 20 amino acids. Germline CDR1 LGHNA, CDR2 YSLEER. CDR3 loop: CASSQAPLEGVGGYTGELFF. The CDR3 DNA reads as TGCGCCAGCAGCCAAGCGCCCCTGGAGGGAGTGGGGGGGTACACCGGGGAGCTGTTTTTT.

The chain links TRBV7-9 to TRBJ2-7; possible D gene TRBD2, 5 bases. This CDR3 has 13 amino acids. Looked up from germline, CDR1 is SEHNR and CDR2 is FQNEAQ (reference sequence). V lost 6 bases and J lost 1, with 10 bases in between. The CDR3 loop reads CASSHPGSYEQYF. In DNA, the CDR3 is TGTGCCAGCAGTCACCCGGGGTCCTACGAGCAGTACTTC.

This chain connects TRBV6-5 to TRBJ2-1; TRBD2 aligns across 12 bases. V trimming: 0 bases; J trimming: 8 bases; junction bases outside the gene matches: 5. The CDR3 spans 16 residues. CDR1 is MNHEY, CDR2 SVGAGI, per germline. The CDR3 DNA reads TGTGCCAGCAGTTACTCGGCTAGCGGGAGGGGCTATGAGCAGTTCTTC. It specifies CASSYSASGRGYEQFF.

V is TRBV20-1 and J is TRBJ2-3, with D unclear. With 6 bases removed from V and 5 bases from J, the gap between germline ends came to 9 bases. The CDR3 contains 11 residues. Germline CDR1 DFQATT, CDR2 SNEGSKA (reference sequence). This CDR3 is CSAGVGDTQYF. The CDR3 nucleotides read TGCAGTGCAGGCGTCGGAGATACGCAGTATTTT.

The genes are TRBV28 and TRBJ2-6; 9 positions match TRBD2. J lost 2 bases, V lost 3 bases, and 14 bases had no gene match. CDR3 size: 20 residues. Per the germline V gene, CDR1 is MDHEN and CDR2 is SYDVKM. CDR3 DNA: TGTGCCAGCAGTTTCCTCCCAATGGCGGGAGGGCTTACTGGGGCCAACGTCCTGACTTTC. This sequence encodes CASSFLPMAGGLTGANVLTF.

The genes are TRBV5-4 and TRBJ2-3; D gene uncertain. CDR1 is SGHNT and CDR2 is YYREEE in the germline V gene (reference sequence). V was trimmed by 4 bases and J by 1 base, leaving 7 bases between them. This CDR3 contains 13 residues. The CDR3 DNA follows: TGTGCCAGCAGCGCCCGGGGCACAGATACGCAGTATTTT. Amino acid sequence: CASSARGTDTQYF.

This clone was found once. The chain is built from TRBV5-8 and TRBJ2-5; 9 bases are shared with TRBD2. In germline, CDR1 is SGHTS, CDR2 YDEGEE. The V and J ends lost 2 bases and 8 bases, in that order; junction bases with no gene match: 4. This CDR3 is 13 amino acids long. CDR3 in DNA: TGTGCCAGCAGCTTTAGCGGGAGAGGCACCCAGTACTTC. Translating it yields CASSFSGRGTQYF.

This chain connects TRBV13 to TRBJ2-2; D ambiguous. There are 14 residues in the CDR3. V was pared by 0 bases and J by 3 bases, with 5 bases between. The germline gives CDR1 PRHDT, CDR2 FYEKMQ (reference sequence). The CDR3 DNA reads as TGTGCCAGCAGCTTAGGGAGCTACACCGGGGAGCTGTTTTTT. Its protein product is CASSLGSYTGELFF. The whole variable domain, remainder taken from reference TRBV13 and TRBJ2-2, is AAGVIQSPRHLIKEKRETATLKCYPIPRHDTVYWYQQGPGQDPQFLISFYEKMQSDKGSIPDRFSAQQFSDYHSELNMSSLELGDSALYFCASSLGSYTGELFFGEGSRLTVL.